This T cell receptor (beta chain) comes out of a study of radiation and T cells in renal cell carcinoma. Points from the study as a whole: Without pretreatment biopsies, baseline tumor clonotype presence was undetermined.

V was clipped by 4 bases and J by 2 bases, with 16 bases between them. CDR1 and CDR2 from the germline V gene are GTSNPN and SVGIG (reference sequence). The CDR3 runs 15 residues. Profiling relied on immunoSEQ multiplex PCR, and the TCRdb table lists in-frame clones only, not all of them. The data show about 65,000 clones, around 81% seen once. Time point denoted: blood 2 weeks post-SBRT. The treatment was: 15 Gy SBRT to primary tumor, nephrectomy 4 weeks later. Serial blood draws occurred at baseline and 2 and 4 weeks post-SBRT. With regard to this clone: The antigen is undetermined.

The sample was blood, taken from a patient whose treatment included radiotherapy and nephrectomy. This receptor was taken from a man in his fifties or sixties with renal cell carcinoma. The chain couples TRBV30 to TRBJ2-3; no clear D. The CDR3 DNA is TGTGCCTGGACTCCCCCTCTTATATTCACAGATACGCAGTATTTT. This gives the protein CAWTPPLIFTDTQYF.